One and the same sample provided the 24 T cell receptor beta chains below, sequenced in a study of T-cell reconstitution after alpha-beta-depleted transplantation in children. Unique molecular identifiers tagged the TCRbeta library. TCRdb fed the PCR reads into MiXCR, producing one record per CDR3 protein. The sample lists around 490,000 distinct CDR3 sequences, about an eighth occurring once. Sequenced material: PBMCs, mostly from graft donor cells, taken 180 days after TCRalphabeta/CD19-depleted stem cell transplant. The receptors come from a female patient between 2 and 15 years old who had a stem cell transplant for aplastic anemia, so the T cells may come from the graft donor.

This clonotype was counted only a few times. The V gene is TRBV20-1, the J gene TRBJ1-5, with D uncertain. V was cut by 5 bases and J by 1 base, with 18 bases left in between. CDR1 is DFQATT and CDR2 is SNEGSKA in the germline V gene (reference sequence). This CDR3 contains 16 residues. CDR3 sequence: CSASRRTRISNQPQHF. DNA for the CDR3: TGCAGTGCTTCTAGGAGAACTCGGATAAGCAATCAGCCCCAGCATTTT.

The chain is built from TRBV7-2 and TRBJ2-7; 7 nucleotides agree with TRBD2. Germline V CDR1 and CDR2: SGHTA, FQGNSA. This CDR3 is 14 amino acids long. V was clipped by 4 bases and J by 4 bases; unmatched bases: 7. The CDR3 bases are TGTGCCAGCAGCTCACGACTAGCTGGATACGAGCAGTACGTC. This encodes CASSSRLAGYEQYV.

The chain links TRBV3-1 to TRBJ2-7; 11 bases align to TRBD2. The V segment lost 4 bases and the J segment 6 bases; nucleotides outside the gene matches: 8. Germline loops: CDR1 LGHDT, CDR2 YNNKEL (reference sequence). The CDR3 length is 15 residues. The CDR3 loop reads CASSREELAGVEQYF. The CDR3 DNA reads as TGTGCCAGCAGCCGCGAGGAACTAGCGGGAGTCGAGCAGTACTTC.

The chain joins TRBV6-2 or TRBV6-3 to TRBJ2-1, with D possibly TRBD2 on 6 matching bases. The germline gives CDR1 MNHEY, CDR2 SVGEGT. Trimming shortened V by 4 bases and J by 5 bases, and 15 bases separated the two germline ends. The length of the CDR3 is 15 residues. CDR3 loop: CASSSPSVRHNEQFF. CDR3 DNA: TGTGCCAGCAGTTCTCCTAGCGTCAGGCACAATGAGCAGTTCTTC.

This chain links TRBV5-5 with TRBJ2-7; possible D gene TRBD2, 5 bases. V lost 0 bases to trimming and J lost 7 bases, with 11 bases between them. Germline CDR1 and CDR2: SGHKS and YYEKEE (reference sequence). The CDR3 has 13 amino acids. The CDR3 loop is CASSLVWEWEQYV. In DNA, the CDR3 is TGTGCCAGCAGCTTGGTATGGGAGTGGGAGCAGTACGTC.

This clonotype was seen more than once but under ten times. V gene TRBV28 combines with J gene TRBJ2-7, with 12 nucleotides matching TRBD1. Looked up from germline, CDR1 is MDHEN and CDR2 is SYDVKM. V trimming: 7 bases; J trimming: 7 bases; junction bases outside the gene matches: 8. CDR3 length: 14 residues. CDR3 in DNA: TGTGCCAGCAAACCGGGACAGGGGGCGAGAGAGCAGTACTTC. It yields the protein CASKPGQGAREQYF.

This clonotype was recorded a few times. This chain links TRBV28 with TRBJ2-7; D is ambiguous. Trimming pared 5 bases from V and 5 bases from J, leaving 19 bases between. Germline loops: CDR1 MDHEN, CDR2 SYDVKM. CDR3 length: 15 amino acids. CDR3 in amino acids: CASSPHPLTEDEQYF. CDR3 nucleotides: TGTGCCAGCAGTCCACATCCCCTTACCGAGGACGAGCAGTACTTC.

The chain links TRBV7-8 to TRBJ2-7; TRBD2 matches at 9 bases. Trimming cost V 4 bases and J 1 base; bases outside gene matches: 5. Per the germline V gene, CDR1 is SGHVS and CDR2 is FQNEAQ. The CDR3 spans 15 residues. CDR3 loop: CASSSGAGGSYEQYV. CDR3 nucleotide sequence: TGTGCCAGCAGCTCCGGAGCGGGAGGATCCTACGAGCAGTACGTC.

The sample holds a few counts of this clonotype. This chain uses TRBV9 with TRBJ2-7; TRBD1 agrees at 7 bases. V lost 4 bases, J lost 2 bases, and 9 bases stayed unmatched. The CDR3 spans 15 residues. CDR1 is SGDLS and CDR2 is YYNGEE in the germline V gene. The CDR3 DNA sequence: TGTGCCAGCAGCCCTGGGACACAGGGGACCTACGAGCAGTACTTC. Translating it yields CASSPGTQGTYEQYF.

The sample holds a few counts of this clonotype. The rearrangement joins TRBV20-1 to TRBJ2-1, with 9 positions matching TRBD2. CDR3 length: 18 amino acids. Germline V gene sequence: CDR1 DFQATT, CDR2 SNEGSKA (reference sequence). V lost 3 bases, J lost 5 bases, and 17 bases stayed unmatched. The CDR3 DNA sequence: TGCAGTGCTAGTAAAACCAGGAGGCGGGAGGGAACCCACAATGAGCAGTTCTTC. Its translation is CSASKTRRREGTHNEQFF.

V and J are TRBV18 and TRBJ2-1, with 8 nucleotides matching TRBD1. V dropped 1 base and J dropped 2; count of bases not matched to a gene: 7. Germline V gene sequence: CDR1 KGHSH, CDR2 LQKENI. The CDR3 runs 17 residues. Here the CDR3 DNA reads TGTGCCAGCTCACCACTGACAGGGGAAGGGGCCTACAATGAGCAGTTCTTC. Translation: CASSPLTGEGAYNEQFF. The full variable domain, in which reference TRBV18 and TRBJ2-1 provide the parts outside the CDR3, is NAGVMQNPRHLVRRRGQEARLRCSPMKGHSHVYWYRQLPEEGLKFMVYLQKENIIDESGMPKERFSAEFPKEGPSILRIQQVVRGDSAAYFCASSPLTGEGAYNEQFFGPGTRLTVL.

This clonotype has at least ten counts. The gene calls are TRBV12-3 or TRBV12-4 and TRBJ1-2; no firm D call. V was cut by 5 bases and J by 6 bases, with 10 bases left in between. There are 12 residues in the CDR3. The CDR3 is CASSGLNDGYTF. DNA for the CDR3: TGTGCCAGCAGTGGCCTAAATGATGGCTACACCTTC.

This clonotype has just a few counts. CDR3 nucleotides: TGTGCCAGCAGCAAAGGAGACAGGGGGGCCTACGAGCAGTACGTC. Its protein is CASSKGDRGAYEQYV. The V call is TRBV21-1, the J call TRBJ2-7; the DNA was not used to check the table's D call, TRBD1. TRBV21-1 is a documented pseudogene. CDR3 size: 15 residues.

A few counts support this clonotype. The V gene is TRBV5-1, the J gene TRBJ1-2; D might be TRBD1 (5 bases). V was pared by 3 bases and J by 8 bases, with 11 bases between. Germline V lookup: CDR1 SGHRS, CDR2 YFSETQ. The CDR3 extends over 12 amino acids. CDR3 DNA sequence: TGCGCCAGCAGCTACGACAGTCTCGGCTACACCTTC. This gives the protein CASSYDSLGYTF.

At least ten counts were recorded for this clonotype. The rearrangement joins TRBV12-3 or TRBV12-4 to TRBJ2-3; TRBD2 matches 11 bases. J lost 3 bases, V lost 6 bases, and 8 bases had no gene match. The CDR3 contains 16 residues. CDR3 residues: CASSLTLAGVTDTQYF. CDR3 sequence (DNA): TGTGCCAGCAGCCTAACACTAGCGGGAGTAACAGATACGCAGTATTTT.

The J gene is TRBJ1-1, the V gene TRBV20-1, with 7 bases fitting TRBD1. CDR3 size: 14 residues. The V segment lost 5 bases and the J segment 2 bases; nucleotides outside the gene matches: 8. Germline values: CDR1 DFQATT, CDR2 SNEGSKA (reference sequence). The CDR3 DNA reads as TGCAGTGCTTTGGGACAGCTCATAAACACTGAAGCTTTCTTT. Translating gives CSALGQLINTEAFF.

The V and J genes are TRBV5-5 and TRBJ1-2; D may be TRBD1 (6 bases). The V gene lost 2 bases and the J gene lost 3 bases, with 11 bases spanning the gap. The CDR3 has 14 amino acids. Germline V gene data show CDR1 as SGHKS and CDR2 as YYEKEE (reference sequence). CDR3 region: CASSLTGFHYGYTF. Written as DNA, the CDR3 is TGTGCCAGCAGCTTAACAGGGTTCCACTATGGCTACACCTTC.

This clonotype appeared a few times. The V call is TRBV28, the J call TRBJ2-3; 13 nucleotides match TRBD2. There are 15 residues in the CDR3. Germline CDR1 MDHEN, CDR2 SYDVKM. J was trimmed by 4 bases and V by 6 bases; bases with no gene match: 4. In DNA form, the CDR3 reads TGTGCCAGCAGCTGGACTAGCGGGAGTGCAGATACGCAGTATTTT. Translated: CASSWTSGSADTQYF.

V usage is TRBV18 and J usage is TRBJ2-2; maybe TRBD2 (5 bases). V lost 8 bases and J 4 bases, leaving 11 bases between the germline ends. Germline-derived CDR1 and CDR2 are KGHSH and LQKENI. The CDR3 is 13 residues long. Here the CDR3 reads CASHLGGTGELFF. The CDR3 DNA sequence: TGTGCCAGCCACCTCGGAGGCACCGGGGAGCTGTTTTTT.

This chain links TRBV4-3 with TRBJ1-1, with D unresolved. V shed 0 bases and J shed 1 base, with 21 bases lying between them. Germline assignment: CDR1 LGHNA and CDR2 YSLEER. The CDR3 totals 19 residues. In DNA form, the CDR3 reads TGCGCCAGCAGCCAAGATAACGTAAGGGTGAAAGGGCAGAACACTGAAGCTTTCTTT. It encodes CASSQDNVRVKGQNTEAFF.

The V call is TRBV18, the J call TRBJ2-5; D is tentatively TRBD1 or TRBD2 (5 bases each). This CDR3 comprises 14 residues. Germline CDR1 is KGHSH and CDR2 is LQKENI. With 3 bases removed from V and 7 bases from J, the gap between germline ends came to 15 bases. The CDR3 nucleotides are TGTGCCAGCTCACCCTCCGGGACCGAAGGGACCCAGTACTTC. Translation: CASSPSGTEGTQYF.

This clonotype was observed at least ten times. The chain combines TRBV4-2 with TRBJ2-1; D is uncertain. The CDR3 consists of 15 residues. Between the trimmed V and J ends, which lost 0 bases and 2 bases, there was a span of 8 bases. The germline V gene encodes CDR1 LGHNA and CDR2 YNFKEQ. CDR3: CASSQEGTTYNEQFF. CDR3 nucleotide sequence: TGTGCCAGCAGCCAAGAGGGCACTACCTACAATGAGCAGTTCTTC.

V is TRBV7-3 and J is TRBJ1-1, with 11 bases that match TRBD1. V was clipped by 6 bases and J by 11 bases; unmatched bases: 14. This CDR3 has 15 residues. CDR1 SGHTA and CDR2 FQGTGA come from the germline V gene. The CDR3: CASSSTTGQGATAFF. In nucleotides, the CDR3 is TGTGCCAGCAGTTCGACCACAGGACAGGGGGCGACCGCTTTCTTT.

CDR3 region: CSALGPRLAGYLLNEQFF. DNA for the CDR3: TGCAGTGCTCTGGGACCTCGACTAGCGGGATACCTATTAAATGAGCAGTTCTTC. The genes are TRBV20-1 and TRBJ2-1; 11 bases fit TRBD2. The germline CDR1 and CDR2 sequences are DFQATT and SNEGSKA (reference sequence). The CDR3 spans 18 residues. The junction had 19 bases not matched to a gene; V was cut back by 5 bases and J by 7 bases.